This TCR beta chain was obtained from a study of cytomegalovirus exposure and HLA in healthy donors. CDR3 length equals 14 residues. Germline-derived CDR1 and CDR2 are MNHNS and SASEGT. Trimming removed 11 bases at V and 3 bases at J, with 20 bases between. PCR involved 60 Vbeta and 13 Jbeta primers. Sequencing was performed with immunoSEQ multiplex PCR; in TCRdb, only in-frame clones are kept and a portion is missing. The data contain roughly 140,000 clones, 70% to 90% of them singletons. The rearrangement joins TRBV6-1 to TRBJ2-7, with D possibly matching TRBD2 (5 bases). This TCR came from a woman between 40 and 55 years old in good health and CMV-seropositive. Input material: PBMCs. The DNA for the CDR3 is TGTGCCGTTGGTAGGGTGGGGAGCTACTACGAGCAGTACTTC. Protein sequence: CAVGRVGSYYEQYF.